This T cell receptor (beta chain) was recovered during a study of patients and donors after allogeneic stem cell transplantation. TCRdb analysed the RT-PCR reads with MiXCR anew, one entry per CDR3 protein. The table has 30,000 to 40,000 distinct CDR3 sequences, 30% to 40% seen once. This clonotype appeared a few times. The clonotype originates from a human donor who was either an allogeneic HSCT recipient or a stem cell or donor lymphocyte infusion donor (not recorded which). It is not recorded whose cells these are; they may come from a transplant donor. What was sequenced was blood, either unsorted or a sorted T cell fraction (not recorded which).

CDR3 protein: CASSNPATGGGIQPQHF. DNA of the CDR3: TGTGCCAGCAGCAACCCAGCAACAGGGGGCGGGATTCAGCCCCAGCATTTT. This chain connects TRBV21-1 to TRBJ1-5; TRBD1 is taken as the D call from the table, unchecked against the DNA. TRBV21-1 is a pseudogene locus. CDR3 length equals 17 residues.